This T cell receptor beta chain was recorded in a study of cytomegalovirus exposure and HLA in healthy donors. Study conclusions and caveats: For presence/absence analyses, sequencing depth was assumed to be roughly uniform across donors. With high specificity and sensitivity, the classifier reportedly diagnosed cytomegalovirus status. A few CMV-associated chains proved CMV antigen-specific in vitro.

This PCR relied on a set of 60 Vbeta primers and 13 Jbeta primers. Profiled with immunoSEQ multiplex PCR; TCRdb holds only in-frame clones, not every one. Of under 200,000 clones listed, 84% were seen once; the top ten hold 1.5% to 2.5%. CDR1 and CDR2 from the germline V gene are MGHRA and YSYEKL. The CDR3 sequence is 16 residues long. The V and J ends lost 1 base and 3 bases respectively, with 16 bases between them. To note about this clone: The antigen is unknown.

The rearrangement uses TRBV4-1 and TRBJ2-7, with D perhaps matching TRBD1 (6 bases). This clonotype was obtained from a man between 18 and 35 years old in good health and CMV-seronegative. The sample comprised PBMCs. The CDR3 spells CASSQGSGTYDYEQYF. In DNA form, the CDR3 reads TGCGCCAGCAGCCAAGGAAGTGGGACATACGACTACGAGCAGTACTTC.